The 15 T cell receptor beta chains listed next were all sequenced from one sample in a study of identical twins. MiXCR was run by TCRdb on the 5' RACE reads, yielding one entry per CDR3 protein. The sample contains roughly 1.6 million distinct CDR3 sequences, about 32% of which appear only once. Sample: cord blood. Receptors were obtained from a newborn girl in good health.

The V and J genes are TRBV7-9 and TRBJ2-5; 11 positions agree with TRBD2. Germline V gives CDR1 SEHNR, CDR2 FQNEAQ (reference sequence). V shed 4 bases and J 5 bases; nucleotides not matched to a gene: 6. This CDR3 region has 15 residues. The DNA for the CDR3 is TGTGCCAGCAGCTATTTACTAGCGGGAGACGAGACCCAGTACTTC. It encodes CASSYLLAGDETQYF.

This clonotype was observed a few times. The CDR3 DNA reads as TGTGCCAGCAGTGATGCGGGGGCAGGCGATACGCAGTATTTT. This codes for CASSDAGAGDTQYF. The rearrangement joins TRBV25-1 to TRBJ2-3, with a weak D call TRBD2 (7 bases). CDR3 length equals 14 residues. CDR1 and CDR2 (germline): MGHDK, SYGVNS. V was clipped by 3 bases and J by 6 bases, with 13 bases between them. The full variable domain, rest sourced from reference TRBV25-1 and TRBJ2-3, is EADIYQTPRYLVIGTGKKITLECSQTMGHDKMYWYQQDPGMELHLIHYSYGVNSTEKGDLSSESTVSRIRTEHFPLTLESARPSHTSQYLCASSDAGAGDTQYFGPGTRLTVL.

This clonotype was seen only a few times. The V gene is TRBV2, the J gene TRBJ2-2; tentatively, D is TRBD2 (6 bases). Germline assignment: CDR1 SNHLY and CDR2 FYNNEI. The CDR3 consists of 15 residues. With 6 bases removed from V and 1 base from J, the gap between germline ends came to 12 bases. DNA for the CDR3: TGTGCCAGCAGCGCGGGACCTAAGAACACCGGGGAGCTGTTTTTT. Protein product: CASSAGPKNTGELFF.

The chain recombines TRBV6-2 or TRBV6-3 with TRBJ2-1; D unresolved. V gave up 0 bases and J gave up 4 bases, with 13 bases separating them. Per the germline V gene, CDR1 is MNHEY and CDR2 is SVGEGT. This CDR3 is built from 16 residues. This chain's CDR3 is CASSYSVPGQYNEQFF. The CDR3 nucleotides are TGTGCCAGCAGTTACTCCGTTCCGGGCCAATACAATGAGCAGTTCTTC.

This clonotype was counted only a few times. J is TRBJ1-4 and V is TRBV9; 10 bases are a match to TRBD1. CDR1 is SGDLS, CDR2 YYNGEE, per germline. This CDR3 is 15 amino acids long. V lost 2 bases to trimming and J lost 5 bases; unmatched junction nucleotides: 3. The CDR3: CASSVRDRGNEKLFF. The CDR3 region has the DNA TGTGCCAGCAGCGTCCGGGACAGGGGAAATGAAAAACTGTTTTTT.

This clonotype was observed a handful of times. The CDR3 reads CATRDYSYNEQFF. The CDR3 DNA is TGTGCCACCCGGGACTACTCCTACAATGAGCAGTTCTTC. The genes are TRBV6-2 or TRBV6-3 and TRBJ2-1; 7 nucleotides agree with TRBD2. Trimming cost V 10 bases and J 0 bases; bases outside gene matches: 3. Germline V gene data show CDR1 as MNHEY and CDR2 as SVGEGT. This CDR3 is built from 13 residues.

This clonotype was observed many times. J is TRBJ2-3 and V is TRBV6-4; no firm D call. The length of the CDR3 is 12 residues. The germline V and J ends were trimmed by 2 bases and 0 bases, with 0 bases remaining between them. Per germline, CDR1 MRHNA and CDR2 SNTAGT. CDR3 nucleotides: TGTGCCAGCAGTGACAGCACAGATACGCAGTATTTT. It yields the protein CASSDSTDTQYF.

This clonotype showed up just a few times. This chain connects TRBV2 to TRBJ2-5, with 10 bases identical to TRBD2. Germline V CDR1 and CDR2: SNHLY, FYNNEI. V lost 6 bases and J lost 4; bases outside the gene matches: 14. This CDR3 region has 17 residues. The CDR3 here is CASRGQVLAGVSETQYF. CDR3 bases: TGTGCCAGCAGGGGACAGGTTCTAGCGGGAGTTTCAGAGACCCAGTACTTC. Full variable domain (rest looked up from reference TRBV2 and TRBJ2-5): EPEVTQTPSHQVTQMGQEVILRCVPISNHLYFYWYRQILGQKVEFLVSFYNNEISEKSEIFDDQFSVERPDGSNFTLKIRSTKLEDSAMYFCASRGQVLAGVSETQYFGPGTRLLVL.

This clonotype occurred a few times. This sequence joins TRBV7-9 and TRBJ2-5, with 8 bases fitting TRBD1. Germline V CDR1 and CDR2: SEHNR, FQNEAQ (reference sequence). The CDR3 is 17 residues long. Trimming at V came to 2 bases and at J to 5 bases, leaving 13 bases not matched to a gene. The CDR3 DNA reads TGTGCCAGCAGCTTACTCCCGCAGGGGGCACGGTCGGAGACCCAGTACTTC. This codes for CASSLLPQGARSETQYF.

This clonotype was seen many times. The chain has TRBV5-1 and TRBJ2-3; no clear D gene. This CDR3 comprises 17 residues. CDR1 and CDR2 from the germline V gene are SGHRS and YFSETQ. V gave up 2 bases and J gave up 0 bases, with 16 bases separating them. The CDR3, as DNA: TGCGCCAGCAGCTTATTTTTGGGGTATACCAGCACAGATACGCAGTATTTT. Protein sequence: CASSLFLGYTSTDTQYF.

V and J are TRBV2 and TRBJ1-5, with D hard to call. Germline CDR1 reads SNHLY; CDR2 reads FYNNEI. The CDR3 is 13 residues long. V was shortened by 6 bases and J by 5 bases, with 11 bases between the two germline ends. CDR3: CASRPGPHQPQHF. CDR3 nucleotides: TGTGCCAGCAGGCCGGGCCCTCATCAGCCCCAGCATTTT.

The chain employs TRBV4-2 and TRBJ2-7; no clear D. From germline, CDR1 is LGHNA and CDR2 YNFKEQ. The CDR3 extends over 16 amino acids. Trimming pared 0 bases from V and 0 bases from J, leaving 12 bases between. CDR3 coding DNA: TGTGCCAGCAGCCAAGATATCCAGGCGACCTCCTACGAGCAGTACTTC. Protein sequence: CASSQDIQATSYEQYF.

The chain recombines TRBV25-1 with TRBJ2-4; 11 nucleotides match TRBD2. V lost 2 bases to trimming and J lost 1 base; unmatched junction nucleotides: 4. Germline CDR1 MGHDK, CDR2 SYGVNS. This CDR3 comprises 17 residues. This CDR3 reads CASSETGLADAKNIQYF. DNA for the CDR3: TGTGCCAGCAGTGAAACGGGACTAGCGGACGCCAAAAACATTCAGTACTTC. Full variable domain (rest looked up from reference TRBV25-1 and TRBJ2-4): EADIYQTPRYLVIGTGKKITLECSQTMGHDKMYWYQQDPGMELHLIHYSYGVNSTEKGDLSSESTVSRIRTEHFPLTLESARPSHTSQYLCASSETGLADAKNIQYFGAGTRLSVL.

The rearrangement uses TRBV6-2 or TRBV6-3 and TRBJ2-7, with D possibly being TRBD1 (5 bases). This CDR3 contains 14 residues. Trimming removed 1 base at V and 0 bases at J, with 7 bases between. Germline CDR1 MNHEY, CDR2 SVGEGT. The CDR3 here is CASSYYRPSYEQYF. The CDR3 region has the DNA TGTGCCAGCAGTTACTACAGGCCCTCCTACGAGCAGTACTTC.

This chain joins TRBV7-2 and TRBJ2-1; no firm D call. Trimming removed 5 bases at V and 0 bases at J, with 11 bases between. CDR1 SGHTA and CDR2 FQGNSA come from the germline V gene. This CDR3 is built from 15 residues. The chain's CDR3 is CASSISPASYNEQFF. In DNA, the CDR3 is TGTGCCAGCAGCATAAGCCCGGCCTCCTACAATGAGCAGTTCTTC.